The 27 T cell receptor beta chains in this list originate from one sample, sequenced in a study of post-analysis software for immune sequencing data. Findings and limits, study-wide: The five TRBV segments detected at higher frequency in patients than in controls included TRBV5-6, TRBV5-1 and TRBV20-1.

Prepared TCR beta cDNA libraries contained unique molecular identifiers. TCRdb fed the PCR reads into MiXCR, producing one record per CDR3 protein. The sample lists hundreds of thousands of distinct CDR3 sequences; roughly two fifths were seen once. Their recognized antigens are unknown. Sequencing input: blood. The receptors shown here come from a girl aged 5 to 17 with multiple sclerosis.

This clonotype has a handful of counts. The V call is TRBV5-1, the J call TRBJ2-7, with 11 bases identical to TRBD2. CDR3 length: 17 residues. The trim removed 0 bases at V and 3 bases at J, leaving 8 bases unmatched. The germline V gene has CDR1 SGHRS and CDR2 YFSETQ. For the CDR3, the DNA is TGCGCCAGCAGCTTGGTGCTAGCGGGAGGTTCCAACTACGAGCAGTACTTC. Its protein is CASSLVLAGGSNYEQYF.

The genes are TRBV27 and TRBJ2-5; maybe TRBD2 (6 bases). This CDR3 is built from 15 residues. CDR1 and CDR2 (germline): MNHEY, SMNVEV (reference sequence). Trimming removed 3 bases at V and 11 bases at J, with 22 bases between. CDR3 sequence: CASSLGGGRYYVQYF. DNA of the CDR3: TGTGCCAGCAGTTTGGGGGGAGGCAGGTACTACGTGCAGTACTTC.

The V call is TRBV12-3 or TRBV12-4, the J call TRBJ1-2; 9 nucleotides agree with TRBD1. The CDR3 length is 17 residues. The J segment lost 4 bases and the V segment lost 6 bases, leaving 15 bases of the junction unmatched. CDR3 DNA sequence: TGTGCCAGCAGATCAACTATCCCGGGACAGGGCTTCTATGGCTACACCTTC. It encodes CASRSTIPGQGFYGYTF.

The J gene is TRBJ2-1, the V gene TRBV12-3 or TRBV12-4; 13 positions agree with TRBD2. The CDR3 spans 21 residues. V gave up 0 bases and J gave up 1 base; unmatched junction bases: 12. CDR3 amino acids: CASSLAYMTSGRILSYNEQFF. The CDR3 DNA is TGTGCCAGCAGTTTAGCCTATATGACTAGCGGGAGGATTCTGTCCTACAATGAGCAGTTCTTC.

This clonotype was detected a few times. The genes are TRBV7-9 and TRBJ2-1; D ambiguous. Trimming removed 5 bases from V and 4 bases from J, with 15 bases in between. The CDR3 consists of 15 residues. Germline loops: CDR1 SEHNR, CDR2 FQNEAQ (reference sequence). The CDR3 is CASSTTALHYNEQFF. The CDR3 coding sequence is TGTGCCAGCAGCACCACCGCCTTACATTACAATGAGCAGTTCTTC.

The J gene is TRBJ1-2, the V gene TRBV2, with D tentatively TRBD1 (6 bases). The V gene's germline CDR1 is SNHLY and CDR2 FYNNEI. The CDR3 covers 13 residues. Trimming stripped 6 bases from V and 4 bases from J, with 12 bases between. The CDR3 is CASSHRDSYGYTF. In DNA, the CDR3 is TGTGCCAGCAGCCACAGGGACTCCTATGGCTACACCTTC.

The J gene is TRBJ1-1, the V gene TRBV12-3 or TRBV12-4; 8 nucleotides align to TRBD1. Trimming took 0 bases from V and 8 from J; bases not matched to a gene: 8. This CDR3 comprises 15 residues. In nucleotides, the CDR3 is TGTGCCAGCAGTTTAGCGAGAGGGACAGGAGCCGAAGCTTTCTTT. Amino acid sequence: CASSLARGTGAEAFF.

V is TRBV6-5 and J is TRBJ2-1; the D gene is possibly TRBD2 (5 bases). This CDR3 contains 15 residues. CDR1 is MNHEY, CDR2 SVGAGI, per germline. With 6 bases removed from V and 1 base from J, the gap between germline ends came to 13 bases. CDR3 sequence reads: CASRVTGSSYNEQFF. Written as DNA, the CDR3 is TGTGCCAGCAGGGTGACGGGGTCATCCTACAATGAGCAGTTCTTC.

J is TRBJ2-7 and V is TRBV20-1; D unclear. Germline loops: CDR1 DFQATT, CDR2 SNEGSKA (reference sequence). V was cut by 3 bases and J by 2 bases, with 8 bases left in between. The CDR3 is 12 residues long. DNA of the CDR3: TGCAGTGCTAGCGGGCAAGCCTACGAGCAGTACTTC. Amino acids: CSASGQAYEQYF.

This clonotype was recorded a few times. This chain uses TRBV4-1 with TRBJ1-2; a possible D gene is TRBD1 (6 bases). The CDR3 consists of 17 residues. Trimming took 4 bases from V and 2 from J, leaving 20 bases between them. Germline values: CDR1 MGHRA, CDR2 YSYEKL. The CDR3 DNA sequence: TGCGCCAGCAGCCCAGGGGCTGAAACGCCTAGGAACTATGGCTACACCTTC. Its translation is CASSPGAETPRNYGYTF.

The V call is TRBV7-9, the J call TRBJ2-3; no reliable D call. This CDR3 spans 16 amino acids. Trimming took 1 base from V and 2 from J, leaving 13 bases between them. Germline values: CDR1 SEHNR, CDR2 FQNEAQ (reference sequence). As DNA, the CDR3 is TGTGCCAGCAGCTTAGTCCCGACACTAAACACAGATACGCAGTATTTT. It codes for CASSLVPTLNTDTQYF. Drawing the rest from reference TRBV7-9 and TRBJ2-3, the complete variable domain is DTGVSQNPRHKITKRGQNVTFRCDPISEHNRLYWYRQTLGQGPEFLTYFQNEAQLEKSRLLSDRFSAERPKGSFSTLEIQRTEQGDSAMYLCASSLVPTLNTDTQYFGPGTRLTVL.

V is TRBV4-2 and J is TRBJ2-5; D may correspond to TRBD1 or TRBD2 (5 bases each). The CDR3 contains 16 residues. Germline values: CDR1 LGHNA, CDR2 YNFKEQ. V lost 0 bases, J lost 5 bases, and 16 bases lay in between. The CDR3 bases are TGTGCCAGCAGCCAAGAAGGAGCGCCGGGGCGGGAGACCCAGTACTTC. Amino acids: CASSQEGAPGRETQYF.

This clonotype was seen only a few times. The V call is TRBV7-9, the J call TRBJ2-1, with D maybe TRBD2 (5 bases). The V gene lost 1 base and the J gene lost 2 bases, with 12 bases spanning the gap. The CDR3 has 16 residues. The V gene's germline CDR1 is SEHNR and CDR2 FQNEAQ (reference sequence). This chain's CDR3 is CASSLVLVKAYNEQFF. The CDR3 DNA reads TGTGCCAGCAGCTTAGTACTAGTAAAGGCCTACAATGAGCAGTTCTTC.

This CDR3 is CSVATGGWGEKLFF. The CDR3, as DNA: TGCAGCGTCGCGACAGGGGGCTGGGGTGAAAAACTGTTTTTT. The chain recombines TRBV29-1 with TRBJ1-4; 10 bases fit TRBD1. CDR3 length: 14 residues. V lost 6 bases and J lost 7; bases outside the gene matches: 8. Germline CDR1 and CDR2: SQVTM and ANQGSEA.

This clonotype was recorded a few times. The chain carries TRBV20-1 and TRBJ2-4; TRBD2 aligns across 8 bases. Germline lookup yields CDR1 DFQATT and CDR2 SNEGSKA (reference sequence). V lost 6 bases, J lost 0 bases, and 7 bases stayed unmatched. The CDR3 runs to 15 residues. This CDR3 is CSANPGGVAKNIQYF. The CDR3 coding sequence is TGCAGTGCGAATCCGGGGGGGGTAGCCAAAAACATTCAGTACTTC.

Details on this clonotype: At one boundary the junction diverges from the germline segment, which might be a read error. The J gene is TRBJ1-2, the V gene TRBV12-3 or TRBV12-4, with D possibly matching TRBD1 (6 bases). The CDR3 runs 15 residues. CDR3 protein: CVSTEGGSLGYGYTF. CDR3 nucleotides: TGTGTCAGCACCGAAGGGGGGAGCTTGGGCTATGGCTACACCTTC.

Only a few counts were recorded for this clonotype. J is TRBJ2-3 and V is TRBV12-3 or TRBV12-4; no clear D gene. With 10 bases removed from V and 2 bases from J, the gap between germline ends came to 10 bases. This CDR3 contains 12 residues. CDR3 DNA: TGTGCCACCCTTAGGTACACAGATACGCAGTATTTT. Translated: CATLRYTDTQYF.

The table lists this clonotype with a few counts. The chain carries TRBV29-1 and TRBJ2-4; 7 bases map to TRBD1. The junction had 17 bases not matched to a gene; V was cut back by 8 bases and J by 10 bases. CDR1 SQVTM and CDR2 ANQGSEA come from the germline V gene. The CDR3 runs to 14 residues. The CDR3 loop is CSFSPGQLQSIQYF. CDR3 nucleotide sequence: TGCAGCTTTTCGCCGGGACAGCTCCAAAGTATTCAGTACTTC.

This clonotype was detected a few times. The V call is TRBV9, the J call TRBJ2-1, with 12 bases identical to TRBD2. Germline CDR1 reads SGDLS; CDR2 reads YYNGEE. V dropped 0 bases and J dropped 0; count of bases not matched to a gene: 7. CDR3 length: 19 residues. As DNA, the CDR3 is TGTGCCAGCAGCGTAGGAGGGACTAGCGGGCTCAGCTCCTACAATGAGCAGTTCTTC. The encoded protein is CASSVGGTSGLSSYNEQFF.

V and J are TRBV28 and TRBJ2-1, with TRBD1 matching 8 bases. The ends lost 4 bases at V and 3 bases at J; junction bases unmatched: 5. This CDR3 is built from 15 residues. The germline gives CDR1 MDHEN, CDR2 SYDVKM. The CDR3 DNA reads TGTGCCAGCAGTTATGGACAGGGTCGCTACAATGAGCAGTTCTTC. The encoded protein is CASSYGQGRYNEQFF. The complete variable domain, with remaining parts taken from reference TRBV28 and TRBJ2-1, reads DVKVTQSSRYLVKRTGEKVFLECVQDMDHENMFWYRQDPGLGLRLIYFSYDVKMKEKGDIPEGYSVSREKKERFSLILESASTNQTSMYLCASSYGQGRYNEQFFGPGTRLTVL.

This clonotype has only a few counts. V and J are TRBV20-1 and TRBJ2-3, with D tentatively TRBD2 (6 bases). The CDR3 runs 17 residues. CDR1 is DFQATT and CDR2 is SNEGSKA in the germline V gene (reference sequence). Trimming left V 1 base short and J 6 bases short, with 23 bases between. The CDR3 nucleotides read TGCAGTGCTAGAGGCAATGAACCGGAGGGCTTAGTGGATACGCAGTATTTT. It yields the protein CSARGNEPEGLVDTQYF.

The genes are TRBV6-1 and TRBJ2-5; no firm D call. The CDR3 is made up of 13 amino acids. Trimming left V 5 bases short and J 5 bases short, with 12 bases between. The germline V gene encodes CDR1 MNHNS and CDR2 SASEGT. In DNA form, the CDR3 reads TGTGCCAGCAGTTCGCTGGGCAGGGAGACCCAGTACTTC. Translating gives CASSSLGRETQYF.

The CDR3 reads CSATLERDEQFF. CDR3 DNA: TGCAGTGCTACCCTAGAGCGGGATGAGCAGTTCTTC. This sequence joins TRBV20-1 and TRBJ2-1, with D possibly TRBD2 on 6 matching bases. The CDR3 totals 12 residues. The V gene lost 4 bases and the J gene lost 8 bases, with 12 bases spanning the gap. CDR1 is DFQATT, CDR2 SNEGSKA, per germline (reference sequence).

This chain joins TRBV11-2 and TRBJ2-7, with no clear D. The assigned J gene may be wrong: the sequence end matches TRBJ2-5 better. Germline loops: CDR1 SGHAT, CDR2 FQNNGV. The CDR3 consists of 13 residues. CDR3 sequence (DNA): TGTGCCAGCAGCTCACGCGCGAAAGAGACCCAGTACTTC. Its translation: CASSSRAKETQYF.

The chain joins TRBV7-2 to TRBJ1-2; D might be TRBD1 (5 bases). Trimming took off 7 bases at V and 2 bases at J, with 11 bases between the two ends. Germline-derived CDR1 and CDR2 are SGHTA and FQGNSA. There are 13 residues in the CDR3. The CDR3 DNA reads TGTGCCAGCACCCTGGGGCCAAACTATGGCTACACCTTC. Translated: CASTLGPNYGYTF.

The J gene is TRBJ2-7, the V gene TRBV9; 8 bases align to TRBD1. This CDR3 has 14 residues. J lost 3 bases, V lost 7 bases, and 9 bases had no gene match. Germline loops: CDR1 SGDLS, CDR2 YYNGEE. CDR3 sequence: CASRDRGALYEQYF. For the CDR3, the DNA is TGTGCCAGCCGTGACAGGGGTGCTCTCTACGAGCAGTACTTC.

The gene calls are TRBV12-3 or TRBV12-4 and TRBJ2-5, with D tentatively TRBD1 or TRBD2 (5 bases each). The CDR3 is 14 amino acids. The germline V and J ends were trimmed by 6 bases and 1 base, with 12 bases remaining between them. CDR3 loop: CASSFGAAQETQYF. The CDR3, as DNA: TGTGCCAGCAGCTTCGGGGCGGCCCAAGAGACCCAGTACTTC.